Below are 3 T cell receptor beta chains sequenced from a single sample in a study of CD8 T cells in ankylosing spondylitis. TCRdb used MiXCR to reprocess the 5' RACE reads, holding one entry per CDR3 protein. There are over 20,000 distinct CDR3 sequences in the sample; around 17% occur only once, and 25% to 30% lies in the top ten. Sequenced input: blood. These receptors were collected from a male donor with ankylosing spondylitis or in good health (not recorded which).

CDR3 residues: CASSLTRTGNTIYF. The CDR3, as DNA: TGTGCCAGCAGCTTGACAAGAACTGGAAACACCATATATTTT. The chain couples TRBV11-2 to TRBJ1-3; no clear D gene. The germline CDR1 and CDR2 sequences are SGHAT and FQNNGV. Between the trimmed V and J ends, which lost 3 bases and 2 bases, there was a span of 8 bases. The CDR3 sequence is 14 residues long. Using reference TRBV11-2 and TRBJ1-3 for the parts outside the CDR3, the full variable domain is EAGVAQSPRYKIIEKRQSVAFWCNPISGHATLYWYQQILGQGPKLLIQFQNNGVVDDSQLPKDRFSAERLKGVDSTLKIQPAKLEDSAVYLCASSLTRTGNTIYFGEGSWLTVV.

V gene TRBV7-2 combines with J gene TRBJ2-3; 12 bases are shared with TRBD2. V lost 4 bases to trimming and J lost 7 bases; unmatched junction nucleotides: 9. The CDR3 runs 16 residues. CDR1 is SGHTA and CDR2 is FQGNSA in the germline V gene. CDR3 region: CASSSSSSGGANTQYF. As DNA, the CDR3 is TGTGCCAGCAGCTCCTCCTCTAGCGGGGGGGCAAATACGCAGTATTTT.

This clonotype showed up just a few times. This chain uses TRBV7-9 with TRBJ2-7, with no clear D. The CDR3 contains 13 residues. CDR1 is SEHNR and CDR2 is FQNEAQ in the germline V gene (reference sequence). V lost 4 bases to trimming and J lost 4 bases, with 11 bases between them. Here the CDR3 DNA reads TGTGCCAGCAGCTCTGGGATGAGGTACGAGCAGTACTTC. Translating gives CASSSGMRYEQYF.